These 8 T cell receptor beta chains were all obtained from the same sample, sequenced in a study of blood T cells in healthy people across ages. A second PCR of about 6 to 11 cycles used a sample-barcoded 5' primer and a J-beta primer mix. From the 5' RACE reads, TCRdb called clonotypes with MiXCR, one entry per CDR3 protein. Of some 790,000 distinct CDR3 sequences listed, about 28% are singletons. Sequencing was performed on blood. These receptors were obtained from an elderly woman in good health.

Details on this clonotype: An end of the junction does not agree with germline; a read error may underlie this. The chain uses TRBV12-3 or TRBV12-4 and TRBJ2-3, with 14 positions matching TRBD2. The CDR3 is made up of 18 amino acids. The CDR3 loop reads CASSLVRLAGGSADAQYF. CDR3 nucleotide sequence: TGTGCCAGCAGTTTAGTGAGACTAGCGGGGGGGAGTGCAGATGCGCAGTATTTT.

This clonotype was observed a few times. The chain carries TRBV3-1 and TRBJ2-5; the match to TRBD2 covers 8 bases. The ends lost 3 bases at V and 2 bases at J; junction bases unmatched: 5. This CDR3 has 15 residues. Per the germline V gene, CDR1 is LGHDT and CDR2 is YNNKEL (reference sequence). CDR3 amino acids: CASSQAGGAQETQYF. CDR3 coding DNA: TGTGCCAGCAGCCAGGCGGGGGGCGCTCAAGAGACCCAGTACTTC.

The gene calls are TRBV14 and TRBJ1-2; 8 nucleotides line up with TRBD1. The CDR3 consists of 15 residues. CDR1 SGHDN and CDR2 FVKESK come from the germline V gene. The trim removed 0 bases at V and 10 bases at J, leaving 10 bases unmatched. The CDR3 DNA sequence: TGTGCCAGCAGCCAAGATATAGCAGGGGGCGCTTCCTACACCTTC. Encoded protein: CASSQDIAGGASYTF.

This clonotype was observed many times. V usage is TRBV4-2 and J usage is TRBJ1-2; D remains ambiguous. The CDR3 runs 15 residues. Trimming pared 2 bases from V and 5 bases from J, leaving 15 bases between. From germline, CDR1 is LGHNA and CDR2 YNFKEQ. In DNA form, the CDR3 reads TGTGCCAGCAGCCAATCAGAGGGTCAAAGGTATGGCTACACCTTC. It codes for CASSQSEGQRYGYTF.

With regard to this clonotype: This could be a read error, since a much larger clone is one nucleotide away. The chain is built from TRBV20-1 and TRBJ1-2; maybe TRBD1 (5 bases). This CDR3 comprises 12 residues. Trimming took off 2 bases at V and 6 bases at J, with 10 bases between the two ends. CDR1 and CDR2 (germline): DFQATT, SNEGSKA (reference sequence). CDR3 loop: CSARWGGNGYTF. In DNA, the CDR3 is TGCAGTGCTAGATGGGGGGGTAATGGCTACACCTTC.

This sequence joins TRBV7-2 and TRBJ2-3, with 9 positions matching TRBD2. Germline V lookup: CDR1 SGHTA, CDR2 FQGNSA. The CDR3 has 16 amino acids. The junction had 8 bases not matched to a gene; V was cut back by 5 bases and J by 2 bases. The CDR3 region is CASSPPGLAPTDTQYF. The CDR3 DNA is TGTGCCAGCAGCCCACCGGGACTAGCCCCCACAGATACGCAGTATTTT.

This clonotype was recorded many times. V and J are TRBV27 and TRBJ2-1, with TRBD2 identical over 14 bases. V trimming: 3 bases; J trimming: 12 bases; junction bases outside the gene matches: 10. Germline CDR1 is MNHEY and CDR2 is SMNVEV (reference sequence). The CDR3 totals 16 residues. The CDR3 region has the DNA TGTGCCAGCAGTTTCCGACTAGCGGGAGGGGGTCCGGGGCAGTTCTTC. This translates into CASSFRLAGGGPGQFF.

This clonotype was recorded many times. The chain joins TRBV3-1 to TRBJ2-7, with D possibly matching TRBD1 (7 bases). Germline-derived CDR1 and CDR2 are LGHDT and YNNKEL (reference sequence). The CDR3 has 15 amino acids. The germline V and J ends were trimmed by 1 base and 4 bases, with 14 bases remaining between them. The CDR3 DNA reads TGTGCCAGCAGCCAAGCCGGCAGGGGGGTTTACGAGCAGTACTTC. This codes for CASSQAGRGVYEQYF.